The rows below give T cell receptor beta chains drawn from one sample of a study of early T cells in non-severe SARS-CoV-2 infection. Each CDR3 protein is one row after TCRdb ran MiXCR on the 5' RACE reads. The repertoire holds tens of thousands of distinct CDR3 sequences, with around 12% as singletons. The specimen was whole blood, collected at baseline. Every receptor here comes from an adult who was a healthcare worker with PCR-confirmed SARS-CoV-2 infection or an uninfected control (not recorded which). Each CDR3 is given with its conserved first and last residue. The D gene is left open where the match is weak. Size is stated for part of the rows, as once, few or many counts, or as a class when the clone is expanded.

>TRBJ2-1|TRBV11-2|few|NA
CASSLVVNEQFF
TGTGCCAGCAGCTTAGTGGTGAATGAGCAGTTCTTC
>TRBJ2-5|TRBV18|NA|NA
CASSPAPTQETQYF
TGTGCCAGCTCACCAGCCCCGACCCAAGAGACCCAGTACTTC
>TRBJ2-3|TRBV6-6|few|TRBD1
CASAPGTGGTDTQYF
TGTGCCAGCGCCCCCGGGACAGGGGGCACAGATACGCAGTATTTT
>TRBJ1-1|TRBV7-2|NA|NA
CASSSPRGFYTEAFF
TGTGCCAGCAGCTCCCCCAGGGGATTTTACACTGAAGCTTTCTTT
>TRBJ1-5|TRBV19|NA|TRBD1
CASSIPQGNQPQHF
TGTGCCAGTAGTATCCCACAGGGGAACCAGCCCCAGCATTTT
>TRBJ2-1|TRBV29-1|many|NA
CSVGDGPYNEQFF
TGCAGCGTTGGTGATGGGCCCTACAATGAGCAGTTCTTC
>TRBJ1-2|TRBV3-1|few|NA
CASSQDTSGARGYTF
TGTGCCAGCAGCCAAGATACGTCTGGGGCGCGAGGCTACACCTTC
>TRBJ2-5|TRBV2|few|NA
CASSRFSLPYF
TGTGCCAGCAGTCGATTCTCCCTTCCCTACTTC
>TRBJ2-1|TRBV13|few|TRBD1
CASSLGRQGAAYNEQFF
TGTGCCAGCAGCTTAGGCCGACAGGGGGCGGCGTACAATGAGCAGTTCTTC
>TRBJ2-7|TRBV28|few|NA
CASSPLGTNSYEQYF
TGTGCCAGCAGTCCCCTCGGCACGAACTCCTACGAGCAGTACTTC
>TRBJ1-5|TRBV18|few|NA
CASSPTTGDQPQHF
TGTGCCAGCTCACCGACGACTGGAGATCAGCCCCAGCATTTT
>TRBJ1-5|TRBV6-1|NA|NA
CASSELRGGQSNQPQHF
TGTGCCAGCAGTGAATTGAGGGGCGGGCAGAGCAATCAGCCCCAGCATTTT
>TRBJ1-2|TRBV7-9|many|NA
CASSLADNYGYTF
TGTGCCAGCAGCTTAGCGGACAACTATGGCTACACCTTC
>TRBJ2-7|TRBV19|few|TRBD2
CASSITSAYEQYF
TGTGCCAGTAGTATTACTAGCGCCTACGAGCAGTACTTC
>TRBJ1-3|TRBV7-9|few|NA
CASSQGLFPSGNTIYF
TGTGCCAGCAGCCAGGGGCTGTTTCCCTCTGGAAACACCATATATTTT
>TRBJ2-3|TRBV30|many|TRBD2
CAWSVPSGVHTDTQYF
TGTGCCTGGAGTGTACCTAGCGGGGTACACACAGATACGCAGTATTTT
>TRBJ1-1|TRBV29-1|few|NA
CSVLGRVLNTEAFF
TGCAGCGTTCTTGGAAGGGTTTTGAACACTGAAGCTTTCTTT
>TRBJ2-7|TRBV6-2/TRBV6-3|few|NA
CASSLQGSEYEQYF
TGTGCCAGCAGTCTTCAGGGGAGTGAATACGAGCAGTACTTC
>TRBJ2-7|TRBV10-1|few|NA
CASSPGTGPYEQYF
TGCGCCAGCTCCCCCGGGACTGGCCCATACGAGCAGTACTTC
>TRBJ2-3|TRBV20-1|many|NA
CSASSDSTDTQYF
TGCAGTGCTTCTAGCGACAGCACAGATACGCAGTATTTT
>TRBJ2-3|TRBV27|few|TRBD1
CASRRPGTGGTDTQYF
TGTGCCAGCCGTCGCCCCGGGACAGGGGGCACAGATACGCAGTATTTT
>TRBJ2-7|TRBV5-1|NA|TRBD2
CASTHGVAGDEQYF
TGCGCCAGCACCCACGGAGTAGCGGGAGACGAGCAGTACTTC
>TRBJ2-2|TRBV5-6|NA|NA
CASSPSRDTFPFELFF
TGTGCCAGCAGCCCCTCCCGGGACACCTTTCCGTTTGAGCTGTTTTTT
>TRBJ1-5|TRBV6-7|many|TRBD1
CASSYPDRAGYQPQHF
TGTGCCAGCAGTTATCCCGACAGGGCAGGGTATCAGCCCCAGCATTTT
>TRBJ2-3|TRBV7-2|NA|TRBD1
CASSGTGQGSSTQYF
TGTGCCAGCAGCGGAACGGGACAGGGGAGTAGTACGCAGTATTTT
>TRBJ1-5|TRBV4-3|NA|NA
CASSLRQVNQPQHF
TGCGCCAGCAGCCTCCGACAGGTTAATCAGCCCCAGCATTTT
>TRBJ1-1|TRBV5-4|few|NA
CASSKVDTEAFF
TGTGCCAGCAGCAAGGTGGACACTGAAGCTTTCTTT
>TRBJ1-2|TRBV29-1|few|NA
CSVEFGGAGYGYTF
TGCAGCGTTGAATTTGGGGGCGCGGGATATGGCTACACCTTC
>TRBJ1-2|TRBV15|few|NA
CATSRDLQDNYGYTF
TGTGCCACCAGCAGAGATCTCCAGGATAACTATGGCTACACCTTC
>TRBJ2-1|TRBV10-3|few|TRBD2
CAISESRTSYNEQFF
TGTGCCATCAGTGAGTCGAGGACTAGCTACAATGAGCAGTTCTTC
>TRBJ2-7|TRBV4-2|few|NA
CASSQTTLYEQYF
TGTGCCAGCAGCCAAACCACTCTTTACGAGCAGTACTTC
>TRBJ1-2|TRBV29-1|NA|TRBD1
CSVPTDRQGGYTF
TGCAGCGTTCCCACGGACAGGCAGGGAGGCTACACCTTC
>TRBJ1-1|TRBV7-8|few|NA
CASSPSGGLVTEAFF
TGTGCCAGCAGCCCGTCCGGGGGGCTGGTCACTGAAGCTTTCTTT
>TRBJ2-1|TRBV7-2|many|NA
CASSLRAAAGNNEQFF
TGTGCCAGCAGCTTACGGGCGGCGGCAGGCAACAATGAGCAGTTCTTC
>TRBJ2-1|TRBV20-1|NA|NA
CSASFPGAQHEQFF
TGCAGTGCTAGTTTCCCGGGGGCGCAGCATGAGCAGTTCTTC
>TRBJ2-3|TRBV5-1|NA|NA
CASTRGQTTDTQYF
TGCGCCAGCACCCGAGGGCAAACCACAGATACGCAGTATTTT
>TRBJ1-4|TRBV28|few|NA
CASSHSGDITEKLFF
TGTGCCAGCAGCCACAGTGGGGACATCACTGAAAAACTGTTTTTT
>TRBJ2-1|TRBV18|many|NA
CASSLDLYNEQFF
TGTGCCAGCTCACTTGACTTGTACAATGAGCAGTTCTTC
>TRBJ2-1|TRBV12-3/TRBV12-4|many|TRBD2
CASSLGGSPYNEQFF
TGTGCCAGCAGTTTGGGCGGGAGTCCGTACAATGAGCAGTTCTTC
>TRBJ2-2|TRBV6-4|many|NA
CASSGQDTGELFF
TGTGCCAGCAGTGGGCAGGACACCGGGGAGCTGTTTTTT
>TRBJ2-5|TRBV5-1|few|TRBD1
CASSLETGQETQYF
TGCGCCAGCAGCTTGGAGACAGGGCAAGAGACCCAGTACTTC
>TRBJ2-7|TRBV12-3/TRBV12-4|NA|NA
CASKDTGSYEQYF
TGTGCCAGCAAAGATACAGGGTCCTACGAGCAGTACTTC
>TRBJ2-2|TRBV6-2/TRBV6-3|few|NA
CASSCSGGELFF
TGTGCCAGCAGTTGCTCTGGCGGGGAGCTGTTTTTT
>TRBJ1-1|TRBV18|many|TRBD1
CASSVQGGTEAFF
TGTGCCAGCTCGGTACAGGGGGGCACTGAAGCTTTCTTT
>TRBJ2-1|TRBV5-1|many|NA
CASSFGRRSYNEQFF
TGCGCCAGCAGCTTCGGACGAAGGTCCTACAATGAGCAGTTCTTC